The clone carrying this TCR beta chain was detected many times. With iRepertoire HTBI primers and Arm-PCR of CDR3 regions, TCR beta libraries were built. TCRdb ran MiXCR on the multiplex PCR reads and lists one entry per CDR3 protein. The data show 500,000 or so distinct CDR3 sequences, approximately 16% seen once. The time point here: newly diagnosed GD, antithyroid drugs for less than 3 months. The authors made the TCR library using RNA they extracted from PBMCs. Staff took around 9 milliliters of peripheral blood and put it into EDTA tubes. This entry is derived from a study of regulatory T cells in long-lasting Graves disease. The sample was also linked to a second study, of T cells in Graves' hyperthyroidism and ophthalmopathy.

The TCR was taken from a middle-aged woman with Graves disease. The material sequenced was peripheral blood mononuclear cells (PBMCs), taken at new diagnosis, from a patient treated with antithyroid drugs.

The DNA for the CDR3 is TGTGCCAGCAGTGAATTTTTAGCGGAGTACAATGAGCAGTTCTTC. It encodes CASSEFLAEYNEQFF. The chain recombines TRBV6-1 with TRBJ2-1; the D gene is possibly TRBD2 (6 bases). Trimming cost V 2 bases and J 4 bases, with 12 bases left between them. The CDR3 sequence is 15 residues long. CDR1 MNHNS and CDR2 SASEGT come from the germline V gene.